A selection of T cell receptor beta chains follows, all from one sample in a study of cytomegalovirus exposure and HLA in healthy donors. Using immunoSEQ multiplex PCR, the repertoire was profiled, and TCRdb retains in-frame clones only, with some absent. Of 110,000 to 150,000 clones in the sample, 70% to 80% were seen once. Sequencing was carried out using PBMCs. These receptors all stem from a woman aged 55-69 years in good health and CMV-seropositive. Both conserved end residues are part of each CDR3. D genes are given only for firm matches. Clone size is stated in some rows and not others, as once, few, many or a class when expanded.

TRBJ1-2	.	.	TRBV2	CASSAQDANYGYTF	TGTGCCAGCAGTGCACAGGACGCTAACTATGGCTACACCTTC
TRBJ1-1	TRBD1	few	TRBV5-1	CASSFTGGMNTEAFF	TGCGCCAGCAGCTTCACAGGGGGGATGAACACTGAAGCTTTCTTT
TRBJ2-5	TRBD1	.	TRBV5-8	CASRSGTGLQETQYF	TGTGCCAGCCGCTCCGGGACAGGGTTGCAAGAGACCCAGTACTTC
TRBJ1-2	.	.	TRBV14	CASSQVQGYGYTF	TGTGCCAGCAGCCAAGTCCAGGGATATGGCTACACCTTC
TRBJ2-5	TRBD2	.	TRBV5-1	CASSLSSGSYQETQYF	TGCGCCAGCAGCTTGTCTAGCGGGAGTTATCAAGAGACCCAGTACTTC
TRBJ2-5	TRBD2	few	TRBV18	CASSPTSGQETQYF	TGTGCCAGCTCACCGACTAGCGGTCAAGAGACCCAGTACTTC
TRBJ2-7	.	.	TRBV5-1	CASSLEGTRLWPYF	TGCGCCAGCAGCTTAGAAGGGACAAGGCTATGGCCGTACTTC
TRBJ1-2	.	.	TRBV18	CASSPTLEGGYTF	TGTGCCAGCTCACCAACGTTAGAGGGTGGCTACACCTTC
TRBJ1-1	TRBD1	.	TRBV5-1	CASSSGGDTTEAFF	TGCGCCAGCAGCTCAGGGGGAGATACCACTGAAGCTTTCTTT
TRBJ2-1	.	.	TRBV28	CASSSSERTVELGEQFF	TGTGCCAGCAGTTCCTCAGAAAGAACAGTGGAACTCGGTGAGCAGTTCTTC
TRBJ1-1	.	few	TRBV4-1	CASSQGTAGNTEAFF	TGCGCCAGCAGCCAAGGCACAGCGGGGAACACTGAAGCTTTCTTT
TRBJ1-2	TRBD1	.	TRBV15	CATSRGQGEGYTF	TGTGCCACCAGCAGGGGACAGGGCGAGGGCTACACCTTC